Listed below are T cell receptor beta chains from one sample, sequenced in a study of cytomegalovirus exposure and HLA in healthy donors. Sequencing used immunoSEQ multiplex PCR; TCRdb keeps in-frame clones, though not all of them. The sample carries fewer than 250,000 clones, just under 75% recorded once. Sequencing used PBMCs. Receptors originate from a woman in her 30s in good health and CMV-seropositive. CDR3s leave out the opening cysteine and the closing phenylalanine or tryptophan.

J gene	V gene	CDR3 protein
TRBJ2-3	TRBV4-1	ASSQEDSGVTDTQY
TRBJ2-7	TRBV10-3	AISEPRSYEQY
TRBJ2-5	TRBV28	ASSETSGPIKETQY
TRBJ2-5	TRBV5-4	ASSSLGETQY
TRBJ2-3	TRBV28	ASSLRTGTGESDTQY
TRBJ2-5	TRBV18	ASSPGTFGRAEEIQY
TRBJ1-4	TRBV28	ASYDRGSNEKLF
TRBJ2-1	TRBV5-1	ATTRTSGRQGDEQF
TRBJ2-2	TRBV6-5	ASSWDRVTGELF
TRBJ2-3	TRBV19	ASSKAGGYEDTQY
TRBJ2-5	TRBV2	AGDRGKTQY
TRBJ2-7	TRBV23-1	ASSHRTPPGQDPYEQY
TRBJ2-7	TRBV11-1	ASSFLGSSYEQY
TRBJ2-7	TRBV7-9	ASSPAGGTAYEQY
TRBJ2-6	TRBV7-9	ASSFGGAGANVLT
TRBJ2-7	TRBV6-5	ASTLPGTGSYEQY
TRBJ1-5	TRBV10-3	AISEGVGNQPQH
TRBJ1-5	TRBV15	ATSRLGGASNQPQH
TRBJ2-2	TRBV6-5	ASSYMRSTRTGELF
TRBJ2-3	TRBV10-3	AISEGIVAGGPDTQY
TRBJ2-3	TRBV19	ASSTLQRDTQY
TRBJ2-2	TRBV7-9	ASSPVLLAESNTGELF
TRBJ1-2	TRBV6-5	ASSWGGGYT
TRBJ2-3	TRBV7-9	SSSVPGQGLATQY
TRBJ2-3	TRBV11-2	ASSLRPAGTTDTQY
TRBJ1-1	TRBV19	ASSIKEDTEAF
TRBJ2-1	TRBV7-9	ASSLGRPNEQF
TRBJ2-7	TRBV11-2	ASSLGLAGAYEQY
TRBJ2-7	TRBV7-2	ASSLQAGANEQY
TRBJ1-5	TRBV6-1	ASSEDRSNQPQH
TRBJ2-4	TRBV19	ASSLDRAKNIQY
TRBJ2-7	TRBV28	ASSLRYEQY
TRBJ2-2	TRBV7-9	ASLPSTGELF
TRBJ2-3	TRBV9	ASSFRLEGSDTQY
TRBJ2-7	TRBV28	ASSFSHEQY
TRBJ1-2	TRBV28	ASSLPPDRVRGYT
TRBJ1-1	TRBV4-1	ASSHHSTGVRNTEAF
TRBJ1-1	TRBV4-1	ASSQTQTGEAF
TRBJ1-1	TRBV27	ASSILQGTEAF
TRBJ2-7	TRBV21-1	ASSNEAYEQY
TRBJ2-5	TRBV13	ASTDRQGQETQY
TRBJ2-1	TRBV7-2	ASSPLAGAGNEQF
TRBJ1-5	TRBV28	ASTTAGYRNQPQH
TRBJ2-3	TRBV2	ASSLAGTDTQY
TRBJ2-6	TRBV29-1	SVEKGTSGRAGANVLT
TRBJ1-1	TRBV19	ASSTTGALTTEAF
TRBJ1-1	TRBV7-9	SSSVGRGTEAF
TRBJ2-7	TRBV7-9	ASSGQHQNSYEQY
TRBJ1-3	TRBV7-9	ASSLGRGGNTIY
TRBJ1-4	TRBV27	ASSPGWNEKLF
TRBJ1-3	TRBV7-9	ASSFSGGDSGNTIY
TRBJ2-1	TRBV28	ASSLTNWAGVYNEQF
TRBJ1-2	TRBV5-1	ASSLGGRDYGYT
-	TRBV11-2	ASSLAGGPYEQY
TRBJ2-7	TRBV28	ASSSTGYSYEQY